What follows are 11 T cell receptor beta chains derived from one specimen sequenced in a study of shared clonotypes between healthy human individuals. In the naive CD8 group, cells lacked CD45RO and were positively selected for CCR7, so terminally differentiated effector memory CD45RA+ cells were left out. TCRdb keeps only in-frame clones here, not all; method: immunoSEQ multiplex PCR. The table records some 2 million clones, about 95% of them present only once. The specimen was naive CD8+ T cells sorted from blood. Every receptor here comes from a man younger than 30 in good health.

The genes are TRBV4-1 and TRBJ2-1, with D uncertain. V lost 3 bases to trimming and J lost 9 bases, with 6 bases between them. CDR3 length equals 11 residues. Germline V gives CDR1 MGHRA, CDR2 YSYEKL. CDR3 region: CASSHGVEQFF. The CDR3, as DNA: TGCGCCAGCAGCCATGGGGTTGAGCAGTTCTTC.

The chain uses TRBV7-8 and TRBJ2-2, with D maybe TRBD2 (5 bases). Germline lookup yields CDR1 SGHVS and CDR2 FQNEAQ. This CDR3 has 17 residues. V was cut by 0 bases and J by 6 bases, with 17 bases left in between. CDR3 amino acids: CASSLALIGGYPGELFF. The CDR3 DNA follows: TGTGCCAGCAGCTTAGCGCTAATCGGCGGGTACCCCGGGGAGCTGTTTTTT.

The V call is TRBV6-6, the J call TRBJ2-7; D unresolved. The V gene's germline CDR1 is MNHNY and CDR2 SVGAGI (reference sequence). Trimming cost V 0 bases and J 0 bases, with 9 bases left between them. This CDR3 contains 15 residues. CDR3 nucleotide sequence: TGTGCCAGCAGTTACTCGGACCAGAGCTCCTACGAGCAGTACTTC. It specifies CASSYSDQSSYEQYF.

The V gene is TRBV7-9, the J gene TRBJ2-3; 8 bases align to TRBD1. Germline loops: CDR1 SEHNR, CDR2 FQNEAQ (reference sequence). This CDR3 is built from 16 residues. V gave up 8 bases and J gave up 4 bases; unmatched junction bases: 14. The CDR3 bases are TGTGCCAGCTCCCGGGGGCAGGGGGCTGAGGCAGATACGCAGTATTTT. Translating it yields CASSRGQGAEADTQYF.

The V gene is TRBV7-6, the J gene TRBJ1-4; 9 bases line up with TRBD1. The junction had 4 bases not matched to a gene; V was cut back by 5 bases and J by 3 bases. The length of the CDR3 is 15 residues. CDR1 SGHVS and CDR2 FNYEAQ come from the germline V gene. The CDR3 spells CASSLGQGPNEKLFF. In nucleotides, the CDR3 is TGTGCCAGCAGCCTAGGACAGGGGCCTAATGAAAAACTGTTTTTT.

The chain's CDR3 is CASGPGTGQEQFF. The DNA of the CDR3 is TGTGCCAGCGGCCCTGGGACAGGGCAAGAGCAGTTCTTC. This rearrangement joins TRBV28 to TRBJ2-1; 9 bases are a match to TRBD1. Germline assignment: CDR1 MDHEN and CDR2 SYDVKM. V dropped 8 bases and J dropped 10; count of bases not matched to a gene: 9. This CDR3 contains 13 residues. Filled out from reference TRBV28 and TRBJ2-1, the complete variable domain reads DVKVTQSSRYLVKRTGEKVFLECVQDMDHENMFWYRQDPGLGLRLIYFSYDVKMKEKGDIPEGYSVSREKKERFSLILESASTNQTSMYLCASGPGTGQEQFFGPGTRLTVL.

The V gene is TRBV5-8, the J gene TRBJ2-3; the match to TRBD2 covers 13 bases. With V trimmed by 3 bases and J by 4 bases, 5 bases remained unmatched. This CDR3 has 16 residues. Germline CDR1 is SGHTS and CDR2 is YDEGEE. The CDR3 DNA follows: TGTGCCAGCAGCTACGGACTAGCGGGAGTAGCAGATACGCAGTATTTT. It yields the protein CASSYGLAGVADTQYF.

Worth noting for this clone: One end of the junction is discordant with germline, which a read error may explain. This chain joins TRBV7-7 and TRBJ2-7, with a tentative D call TRBD2 (5 bases). The CDR3 spans 14 residues. CDR1 is SSHAT, CDR2 FNYEAQ, per germline (reference sequence). The CDR3 DNA sequence: TGTGCTAGCAGCCCCGGCCGGGACTCCTACGAGCAGTACTTC. Protein product: CASSPGRDSYEQYF. The full variable domain, with the rest looked up from reference TRBV7-7 and TRBJ2-7, is GAGVSQSPRYKVTKRGQDVTLRCDPISSHATLYWYQQALGQGPEFLTYFNYEAQPDKSGLPSDRFSAERPEGSISTLTIQRTEQRDSAMYRCASSPGRDSYEQYFGPGTRLTVT.

J is TRBJ1-2 and V is TRBV28; TRBD1 matches at 7 bases. Trimming took 5 bases from V and 5 from J; bases not matched to a gene: 5. Germline V gene data show CDR1 as MDHEN and CDR2 as SYDVKM. The CDR3 spans 13 residues. The CDR3 region is CASSTDRDYGYTF. The CDR3 coding sequence is TGTGCCAGCAGTACCGACAGGGATTATGGCTACACCTTC.

V and J are TRBV21-1 and TRBJ2-7; TRBD1 is the table's D call and was not checked against the DNA. TRBV21-1 is given as a pseudogene. CDR3 length: 14 residues. In nucleotides, the CDR3 is TGTGCCAGCAGAAAGGGGGCTGCTGCCTACGAGCAGTACTTC. Amino acids: CASRKGAAAYEQYF.

V is TRBV6-6 and J is TRBJ2-7; 8 positions agree with TRBD1. The CDR3 has 14 amino acids. Germline CDR1 reads MNHNY; CDR2 reads SVGAGI (reference sequence). V trimming: 2 bases; J trimming: 1 base; junction bases outside the gene matches: 1. The CDR3: CASSYRTGSYEQYF. CDR3 sequence (DNA): TGTGCCAGCAGTTACCGGACAGGGTCCTACGAGCAGTACTTC.